Following are 21 T cell receptor beta chains from one sample sequenced in a study of T cells after yellow fever vaccination. TCRdb fed the 5' RACE reads into MiXCR, producing one record per CDR3 protein. The data contain roughly 79,000 distinct CDR3 sequences, around 7.8% of them singletons. The source was CD8+ T cells sorted from PBMCs, collected around 10 days after the first yellow fever vaccination. Receptor source: a man aged 18 to 30 who received the YFV17D yellow fever vaccine.

This clonotype was seen many times. This chain uses TRBV5-1 with TRBJ2-1, with 8 positions matching TRBD2. CDR3 length equals 16 residues. In germline, CDR1 is SGHRS, CDR2 YFSETQ. Trimming removed 1 base from V and 7 bases from J; junction bases left unmatched: 10. DNA for the CDR3: TGCGCCAGCAGCTTGTATAGCGGGGAAGGGGGAAATGAGCAGTTCTTC. Its translation is CASSLYSGEGGNEQFF.

This clonotype appeared many times. This chain joins TRBV10-3 and TRBJ1-5, with unresolved D. V dropped 0 bases and J dropped 7 bases, with 7 bases sitting between them. Germline V CDR1 and CDR2: ENHRY, SYGVKD. This CDR3 is 13 amino acids long. This CDR3 is CAISESREQPQHF. In DNA, the CDR3 is TGTGCCATCAGTGAGTCTCGGGAACAGCCCCAGCATTTT.

Ten or more counts support this clonotype. This rearrangement joins TRBV4-3 to TRBJ2-2, with 7 nucleotides matching TRBD1. The germline V gene has CDR1 LGHNA and CDR2 YSLEER. The CDR3 totals 15 residues. J gave up 4 bases and V 4 bases, and 6 bases lay outside the gene matches. The CDR3 sequence is CASSPATGSTGELFF. CDR3 sequence (DNA): TGCGCCAGCAGCCCAGCGACAGGGAGCACCGGGGAGCTGTTTTTT.

In its sample, this clonotype was seen a few times. This chain links TRBV11-1 with TRBJ1-3; 10 bases fit TRBD1. CDR1 and CDR2 from the germline V gene are SGHAT and FQDESV (reference sequence). CDR3 length: 18 residues. J gave up 4 bases and V 2 bases, and 11 bases lay outside the gene matches. CDR3 region: CASSLPRDRGLSGNTIYF. In DNA form, the CDR3 reads TGTGCCAGCAGCTTACCCCGGGACAGGGGCCTCTCCGGAAACACCATATATTTT.

The V and J genes are TRBV7-9 and TRBJ1-2; the D gene is possibly TRBD1 (5 bases). The V gene lost 8 bases and the J gene lost 0 bases, with 13 bases spanning the gap. The CDR3 is 14 amino acids. Germline loops: CDR1 SEHNR, CDR2 FQNEAQ (reference sequence). CDR3 amino acids: CASGWVGANYGYTF. For the CDR3, the DNA is TGTGCCAGCGGCTGGGTAGGGGCTAACTATGGCTACACCTTC.

This clonotype was counted only a few times. The chain combines TRBV6-2 or TRBV6-3 with TRBJ2-2; D is perhaps TRBD2 (6 bases). V was pared by 6 bases and J by 6 bases, with 11 bases between. CDR3 length equals 13 residues. Germline CDR1 MNHEY, CDR2 SVGEGT. The CDR3 sequence is CASSPGEAGELFF. In nucleotides, the CDR3 is TGTGCCAGCAGCCCCGGGGAGGCCGGGGAGCTGTTTTTT.

The sample holds many counts of this clonotype. This sequence joins TRBV20-1 and TRBJ2-5; TRBD2 aligns across 10 bases. J was trimmed by 7 bases and V by 2 bases; bases with no gene match: 10. The germline V gene has CDR1 DFQATT and CDR2 SNEGSKA (reference sequence). This CDR3 has 15 residues. CDR3 loop: CSARLPGPSGGTQYF. CDR3 sequence (DNA): TGCAGTGCTAGACTCCCAGGGCCTAGCGGGGGGACCCAGTACTTC.

This clonotype has a handful of counts. The rearrangement links TRBV6-2 or TRBV6-3 to TRBJ2-2; TRBD1 matches at 10 bases. This CDR3 spans 19 amino acids. J lost 2 bases, V lost 7 bases, and 16 bases had no gene match. CDR1 is MNHEY, CDR2 SVGEGT, per germline. The CDR3 loop is CASNKADRGRLVNTGELFF. The CDR3 DNA follows: TGTGCCAGCAACAAGGCCGACAGGGGGCGGTTGGTTAACACCGGGGAGCTGTTTTTT.

This clonotype was recorded a few times. This chain joins TRBV7-2 and TRBJ2-7; D call uncertain. CDR3 length: 12 amino acids. The germline gives CDR1 SGHTA, CDR2 FQGNSA. V lost 4 bases to trimming and J lost 0 bases, with 4 bases between them. The CDR3 DNA is TGTGCCAGCAGCTACCCCTCCTACGAGCAGTACTTC. Translated, it gives CASSYPSYEQYF.

This clonotype was picked up many times. The rearrangement links TRBV9 to TRBJ2-3; 8 positions agree with TRBD2. The trim removed 3 bases at V and 1 base at J, leaving 4 bases unmatched. This CDR3 is 15 amino acids long. Germline CDR1 reads SGDLS; CDR2 reads YYNGEE. The CDR3 here is CASSARLARTDTQYF. Written as DNA, the CDR3 is TGTGCCAGCAGCGCCCGACTAGCGCGCACAGATACGCAGTATTTT.

This clonotype was seen a handful of times. The chain joins TRBV12-3 or TRBV12-4 to TRBJ2-1; weak D call: TRBD1 (6 bases). The CDR3 consists of 15 residues. Deletions cut 5 bases from V and 4 bases from J, with 15 bases between. The CDR3 here is CASSDRTGAYNEQFF. In nucleotides, the CDR3 is TGTGCCAGCAGTGACAGGACGGGCGCGTACAATGAGCAGTTCTTC.

This clonotype has at least ten counts. V is TRBV29-1 and J is TRBJ1-1, with D uncertain. The CDR3 has 12 amino acids. The V and J ends lost 6 bases and 6 bases respectively, with 14 bases between them. In germline, CDR1 is SQVTM, CDR2 ANQGSEA. CDR3 in amino acids: CSVETSDAEAFF. The CDR3 bases are TGCAGCGTCGAGACTAGCGACGCTGAAGCTTTCTTT.

V and J are TRBV6-1 and TRBJ1-6, with 7 bases matching TRBD1. There are 16 residues in the CDR3. The germline V gene encodes CDR1 MNHNS and CDR2 SASEGT. Trimming took 8 bases from V and 2 from J; bases not matched to a gene: 9. CDR3 nucleotides: TGTGCCAGCCGGTTCTCCCAGGGGGCCTATAATTCACCCCTCCACTTT. It is translated as CASRFSQGAYNSPLHF.

The CDR3 is CASSLSAIDQPQHF. The CDR3 coding sequence is TGTGCCAGCAGTTTGTCGGCAATCGATCAGCCCCAGCATTTT. The chain uses TRBV27 and TRBJ1-5; D gene uncertain. The germline V gene has CDR1 MNHEY and CDR2 SMNVEV (reference sequence). The CDR3 is 14 amino acids. V was clipped by 3 bases and J by 5 bases, with 11 bases between them.

This clonotype was counted many times. V usage is TRBV12-3 or TRBV12-4 and J usage is TRBJ2-7; possibly TRBD1 for D (5 bases). This CDR3 is 15 amino acids long. Trimming took 5 bases from V and 5 from J, leaving 19 bases between them. This chain's CDR3 is CASSPQGGKLDEQYF. The CDR3 DNA follows: TGTGCCAGCAGTCCCCAGGGTGGAAAGTTGGACGAGCAGTACTTC.

This clonotype was seen more than once but under ten times. V is TRBV7-8 and J is TRBJ2-7; 10 bases line up with TRBD2. Germline V CDR1 and CDR2: SGHVS, FQNEAQ. The CDR3 is 17 residues long. After removal of 6 bases from V and 0 bases from J, the junction contained 11 bases not matched to a gene. The CDR3 nucleotides are TGTGCCAGCAGTTCCAAACCACTAGCGGGGACCTCCTACGAGCAGTACTTC. Amino acids: CASSSKPLAGTSYEQYF.

The genes are TRBV29-1 and TRBJ2-5, with 9 bases fitting TRBD1. CDR1 is SQVTM, CDR2 ANQGSEA, per germline. With 0 bases clipped from V and 3 bases from J, the junction kept 5 bases outside the gene matches. The CDR3 sequence is 15 residues long. This CDR3 is CSVEDIRDREETQYF. The CDR3 nucleotides are TGCAGCGTTGAAGATATACGGGACAGGGAAGAGACCCAGTACTTC.

In its sample, this clonotype was seen many times. V is TRBV6-4 and J is TRBJ2-7; D not resolved. Trimming stripped 5 bases from V and 0 bases from J, with 11 bases between. The CDR3 runs to 14 residues. CDR1 and CDR2 from the germline V gene are MRHNA and SNTAGT. CDR3 region: CASSPAPFSYEQYF. DNA for the CDR3: TGTGCCAGCAGTCCAGCTCCCTTCTCCTACGAGCAGTACTTC.

In its sample, this clonotype was seen a few times. V and J are TRBV5-1 and TRBJ2-7, with a possible D match to TRBD1 (5 bases). This CDR3 has 15 amino acids. The ends were cut back, 2 bases at V and 0 bases at J, with 12 bases in the middle. Germline lookup yields CDR1 SGHRS and CDR2 YFSETQ. CDR3 DNA sequence: TGCGCCAGCAGCTTTGACAGTTATACCTCCTACGAGCAGTACTTC. Translating it yields CASSFDSYTSYEQYF.

There are many counts of this clonotype. The gene calls are TRBV7-8 and TRBJ2-1, with TRBD1 identical over 10 bases. Germline V CDR1 and CDR2: SGHVS, FQNEAQ. The CDR3 is made up of 16 amino acids. V dropped 7 bases and J dropped 1; count of bases not matched to a gene: 7. Here the CDR3 reads CASMVRTGGSYNEQFF. In DNA, the CDR3 is TGTGCCAGCATGGTGAGGACAGGGGGTTCCTACAATGAGCAGTTCTTC.

Many counts were recorded for this clonotype. This rearrangement joins TRBV5-5 to TRBJ2-5; no firm D call. Deletions cut 0 bases from V and 1 base from J, with 7 bases between. This CDR3 is 14 amino acids long. Germline CDR1 SGHKS, CDR2 YYEKEE (reference sequence). The CDR3, as DNA: TGTGCCAGCAGCTTGGGATACAGCCAAGAGACCCAGTACTTC. Translating it yields CASSLGYSQETQYF.